The next 23 T cell receptor beta chains were all read from a single sample in a study of blood T cell repertoires in COVID-19. Method: immunoSEQ multiplex PCR; TCRdb's copy keeps in-frame clones and lacks some. The sample consists of over 400,000 clones, around nine tenths of them appearing once. Sequenced material: peripheral blood. The receptors originated from a woman in her fifties or sixties with COVID-19, enrolled during active disease.

Concerning this clone: At the DNA level, this CDR3 is encoded by other sequences in the same sample as well. The chain is built from TRBV24-1 and TRBJ2-1, with 7 bases aligning to TRBD1. J was trimmed by 7 bases and V by 3 bases; bases with no gene match: 2. CDR1 is KGHDR and CDR2 is SFDVKD in the germline V gene. The CDR3 has 13 residues. CDR3 sequence: CATSDGRGNEQFF. CDR3 nucleotide sequence: TGTGCCACCAGTGATGGCAGGGGGAATGAGCAGTTCTTC.

The chain carries TRBV2 and TRBJ2-3; 9 nucleotides line up with TRBD1. Trimming removed 3 bases from V and 5 bases from J; junction bases left unmatched: 15. The CDR3 runs 18 residues. The germline V gene has CDR1 SNHLY and CDR2 FYNNEI. The CDR3 protein is CASSDGSTGTGLGDTQYF. The CDR3 DNA follows: TGTGCCAGCAGTGATGGGAGTACCGGGACAGGGTTAGGAGATACGCAGTATTTT.

The rearrangement uses TRBV5-1 and TRBJ1-2; no clear D. The CDR3 has 16 residues. V was clipped by 0 bases and J by 2 bases, with 14 bases between them. CDR1 is SGHRS and CDR2 is YFSETQ in the germline V gene. CDR3 protein: CASSLGRDTRNYGYTF. CDR3 bases: TGCGCCAGCAGCTTGGGCCGAGACACTCGAAACTATGGCTACACCTTC.

This clone was detected once. The chain has TRBV6-2 or TRBV6-3 and TRBJ2-5, with 9 positions matching TRBD1. The J segment lost 4 bases and the V segment lost 1 base, leaving 4 bases of the junction unmatched. CDR1 MNHEY and CDR2 SVGEGT come from the germline V gene. The CDR3 extends over 15 amino acids. The DNA of the CDR3 is TGTGCCAGCAGTTACTACAGGGGGCCTGGAGAGACCCAGTACTTC. Translated: CASSYYRGPGETQYF.

This chain links TRBV9 with TRBJ1-2; tentative D call: TRBD1 (5 bases). The V gene lost 5 bases and the J gene lost 0 bases, with 17 bases spanning the gap. The germline gives CDR1 SGDLS, CDR2 YYNGEE. CDR3 size: 16 residues. The CDR3 sequence: CASRGGDSTANYGYTF. Here the CDR3 DNA reads TGTGCCAGCAGGGGAGGCGACAGCACCGCTAACTATGGCTACACCTTC.

The chain carries TRBV5-6 and TRBJ2-3; D is undetermined. This CDR3 is 16 amino acids long. Deletions cut 4 bases from V and 0 bases from J, with 15 bases between. From germline, CDR1 is SGHDT and CDR2 YYEEEE. CDR3 sequence: CASSPPSPASTDTQYF. The DNA for the CDR3 is TGTGCCAGCAGCCCGCCGAGTCCTGCTAGCACAGATACGCAGTATTTT.

The V and J genes are TRBV3-1 (or the pseudogene TRBV3-2) and TRBJ2-1; perhaps TRBD2 as D (5 bases). The V and J ends lost 4 bases and 12 bases respectively, with 19 bases between them. The CDR3 loop spans 14 amino acids. CDR1 LGHDT and CDR2 YNNKEL come from the germline V gene (reference sequence). The CDR3 region has the DNA TGTGCCAGCAGCCCCTTACTAGGCCCCAGCGGGCAGTTCTTC. Translation: CASSPLLGPSGQFF.

J is TRBJ1-2 and V is TRBV7-8, with TRBD1 matching over 10 bases. J was trimmed by 8 bases and V by 4 bases; bases with no gene match: 13. Germline V CDR1 and CDR2: SGHVS, FQNEAQ. The CDR3 consists of 16 residues. In nucleotides, the CDR3 is TGTGCCAGCAGCTCCGGGACAGGGGATCGGGTCGAGGGCTACACCTTC. This encodes CASSSGTGDRVEGYTF.

This chain joins TRBV12-5 and TRBJ1-4; TRBD1 might be the D (6 bases). The V gene's germline CDR1 is LGHNT and CDR2 FRNRAP. Trimming shortened V by 1 base and J by 8 bases, and 8 bases separated the two germline ends. The CDR3 contains 13 residues. CDR3 DNA sequence: TGTGCTAGTGGTTTGGACAGGGCGGAAAAACTGTTTTTT. This encodes CASGLDRAEKLFF.

V is TRBV5-1 and J is TRBJ2-1, with D possibly TRBD1 on 6 matching bases. Per germline, CDR1 SGHRS and CDR2 YFSETQ. Trimming took 1 base from V and 10 from J, leaving 6 bases between them. There are 11 residues in the CDR3. The CDR3 spells CASSLRGEQFF. CDR3 sequence (DNA): TGCGCCAGCAGCTTGAGGGGGGAGCAGTTCTTC. Variable domain in full (rest from reference TRBV5-1 and TRBJ2-1): KAGVTQTPRYLIKTRGQQVTLSCSPISGHRSVSWYQQTPGQGLQFLFEYFSETQRNKGNFPGRFSGRQFSNSRSEMNVSTLELGDSALYLCASSLRGEQFFGPGTRLTVL.

This clone was seen just once. V usage is TRBV5-8 and J usage is TRBJ1-5; 7 bases map to TRBD1. CDR3 length: 15 amino acids. V trimming: 3 bases; J trimming: 10 bases; junction bases outside the gene matches: 13. Germline CDR1 is SGHTS and CDR2 is YDEGEE. CDR3 nucleotides: TGTGCCAGCAGCTCCCTTGAGTTAGGGGGCTTACCCCAGCATTTT. Translation gives CASSSLELGGLPQHF.

The gene calls are TRBV6-5 and TRBJ2-3; D remains unclear. V shed 0 bases and J shed 3 bases, with 7 bases lying between them. CDR1 and CDR2 from the germline V gene are MNHEY and SVGAGI. The length of the CDR3 is 14 residues. In DNA, the CDR3 is TGTGCCAGCAGTTACTCCCTACGGACAGATACGCAGTATTTT. Protein sequence: CASSYSLRTDTQYF.

The genes are TRBV5-6 and TRBJ1-2; 8 bases line up with TRBD1. The germline V gene has CDR1 SGHDT and CDR2 YYEEEE. CDR3 length equals 15 residues. After removal of 3 bases from V and 3 bases from J, the junction contained 7 bases not matched to a gene. The CDR3 DNA follows: TGTGCCAGCAGCTGGGTCGGACAGGGAGACTATGGCTACACCTTC. Encoded protein: CASSWVGQGDYGYTF.

The rearrangement uses TRBV7-3 and TRBJ1-2; weak D call: TRBD1 (6 bases). The V end was cut by 4 bases, the J end by 2 bases, with 11 bases between. CDR1 is SGHTA, CDR2 FQGTGA, per germline. There are 14 residues in the CDR3. CDR3 nucleotide sequence: TGTGCCAGCAGCTGCCCAGGGGCGAACTATGGCTACACCTTC. Translating gives CASSCPGANYGYTF.

The chain employs TRBV13 and TRBJ1-3; the match to TRBD1 covers 9 bases. V lost 1 base to trimming and J lost 6 bases; unmatched junction nucleotides: 7. Germline values: CDR1 PRHDT, CDR2 FYEKMQ (reference sequence). This CDR3 contains 16 residues. The CDR3 coding sequence is TGTGCCAGCAGCTTAGAGGGACAGGGAGATGTAAACACCATATATTTT. Translated, it gives CASSLEGQGDVNTIYF.

This clone was seen just once. The V gene is TRBV9, the J gene TRBJ1-1; 9 nucleotides match TRBD1. Trimming removed 3 bases from V and 11 bases from J; junction bases left unmatched: 8. Germline CDR1 is SGDLS and CDR2 is YYNGEE. The CDR3 has 13 residues. The CDR3 nucleotides read TGTGCCAGCAGCGGGGGACAGGGTGAAAAGGCTTTCTTT. Residues: CASSGGQGEKAFF.

This chain links TRBV5-6 with TRBJ1-1, with a weak D call TRBD1 (5 bases). The CDR3 extends over 15 amino acids. The germline CDR1 and CDR2 sequences are SGHDT and YYEEEE. The V end was cut by 1 base, the J end by 4 bases, with 14 bases between. In DNA form, the CDR3 reads TGTGCCAGCAGCTTGTCTGTCCAAAGGGGCACTGAAGCTTTCTTT. Translating gives CASSLSVQRGTEAFF. The full variable domain, in which reference TRBV5-6 and TRBJ1-1 provide the parts outside the CDR3, is DAGVTQSPTHLIKTRGQQVTLRCSPKSGHDTVSWYQQALGQGPQFIFQYYEEEERQRGNFPDRFSGHQFPNYSSELNVNALLLGDSALYLCASSLSVQRGTEAFFGQGTRLTVV.

CDR3 in amino acids: CASSQALERGGFRNEQFF. The CDR3 DNA follows: TGCGCCAGCAGCCAAGCCTTGGAGCGGGGGGGTTTCCGGAATGAGCAGTTCTTC. The J gene is TRBJ2-1, the V gene TRBV4-1, with TRBD2 matching 10 bases. Germline V gives CDR1 MGHRA, CDR2 YSYEKL. The CDR3 loop spans 18 amino acids. Trimming took 1 base from V and 7 from J; bases not matched to a gene: 13.

This chain joins TRBV9 and TRBJ2-3, with a possible D match to TRBD2 (6 bases). V was shortened by 0 bases and J by 6 bases, with 14 bases between the two germline ends. The CDR3 is 15 amino acids. Germline V gene lookup returns CDR1 SGDLS and CDR2 YYNGEE. The CDR3 sequence: CASSVARDRGDTQYF. Here the CDR3 DNA reads TGTGCCAGCAGCGTAGCGCGGGACCGCGGGGATACGCAGTATTTT.

This chain connects TRBV5-1 to TRBJ1-2; D gene unclear. Germline V gene lookup returns CDR1 SGHRS and CDR2 YFSETQ. V lost 6 bases to trimming and J lost 3 bases, with 15 bases between them. The length of the CDR3 is 14 residues. The CDR3 loop is CASTPLAGDYGYTF. CDR3 sequence (DNA): TGCGCCAGCACCCCTCTGGCAGGCGACTATGGCTACACCTTC.

This clone appeared a single time. A read error may account for a junction end that differs from germline. The V gene is TRBV6-5, the J gene TRBJ2-4; 12 bases align to TRBD2. This CDR3 comprises 14 residues. Germline-derived CDR1 and CDR2 are MNHEY and SVGAGI. CDR3 residues: CASSPTSGGPPRRF. In nucleotides, the CDR3 is TGTGCCAGCAGCCCGACTAGCGGGGGACCCCCCCGCCGGTTC.

The rearrangement uses TRBV7-9 and TRBJ1-2; possibly TRBD1 for D (5 bases). The CDR3 is 11 residues long. Trimming removed 5 bases at V and 10 bases at J, with 11 bases between. CDR1 and CDR2 from the germline V gene are SEHNR and FQNEAQ (reference sequence). The chain's CDR3 is CASSPDSHYTF. CDR3 DNA sequence: TGTGCCAGCAGCCCTGACAGTCACTACACCTTC.

The genes are TRBV20-1 and TRBJ1-1; D remains ambiguous. V was clipped by 3 bases and J by 10 bases, with 15 bases between them. The CDR3 length is 12 residues. In germline, CDR1 is DFQATT, CDR2 SNEGSKA (reference sequence). In DNA form, the CDR3 reads TGCAGTGCTAGTCATAACCGCAGAGGAGCTTTCTTT. It translates to CSASHNRRGAFF.